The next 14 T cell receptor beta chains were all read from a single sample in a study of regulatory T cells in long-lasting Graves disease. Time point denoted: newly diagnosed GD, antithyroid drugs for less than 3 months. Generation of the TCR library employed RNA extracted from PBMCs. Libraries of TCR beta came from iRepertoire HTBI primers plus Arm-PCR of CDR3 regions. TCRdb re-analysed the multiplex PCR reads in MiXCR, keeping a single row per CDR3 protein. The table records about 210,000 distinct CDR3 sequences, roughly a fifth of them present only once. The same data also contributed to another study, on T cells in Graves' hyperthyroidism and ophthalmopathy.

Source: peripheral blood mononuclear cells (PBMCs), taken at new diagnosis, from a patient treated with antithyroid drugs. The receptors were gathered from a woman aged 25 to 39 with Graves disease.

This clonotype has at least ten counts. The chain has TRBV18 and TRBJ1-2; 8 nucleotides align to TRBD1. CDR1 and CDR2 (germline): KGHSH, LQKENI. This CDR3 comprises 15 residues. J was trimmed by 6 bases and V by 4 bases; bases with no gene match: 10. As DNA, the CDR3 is TGTGCCAGCTCACGTCCCCCCGGGACAGGTGATGGCTACACCTTC. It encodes CASSRPPGTGDGYTF.

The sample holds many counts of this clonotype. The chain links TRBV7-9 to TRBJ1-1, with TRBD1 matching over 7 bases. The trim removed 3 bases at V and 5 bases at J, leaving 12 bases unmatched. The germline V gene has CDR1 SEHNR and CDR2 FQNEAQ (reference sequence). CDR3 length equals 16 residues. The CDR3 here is CASSFRGATGGTEAFF. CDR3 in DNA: TGTGCCAGCAGCTTCAGGGGGGCCACGGGAGGAACTGAAGCTTTCTTT.

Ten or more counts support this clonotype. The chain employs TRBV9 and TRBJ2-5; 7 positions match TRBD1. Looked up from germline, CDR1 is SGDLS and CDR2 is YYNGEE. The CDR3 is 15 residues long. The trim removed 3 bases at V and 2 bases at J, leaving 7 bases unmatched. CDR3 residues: CASSAQGTAQETQYF. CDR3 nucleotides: TGTGCCAGCAGCGCCCAAGGGACAGCTCAAGAGACCCAGTACTTC.

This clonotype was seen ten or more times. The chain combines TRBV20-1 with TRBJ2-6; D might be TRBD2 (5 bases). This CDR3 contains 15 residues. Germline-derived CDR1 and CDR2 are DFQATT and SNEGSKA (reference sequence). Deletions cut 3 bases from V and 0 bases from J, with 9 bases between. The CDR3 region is CSASRTASGANVLTF. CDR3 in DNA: TGCAGTGCTAGTAGGACTGCCTCTGGGGCCAACGTCCTGACTTTC.

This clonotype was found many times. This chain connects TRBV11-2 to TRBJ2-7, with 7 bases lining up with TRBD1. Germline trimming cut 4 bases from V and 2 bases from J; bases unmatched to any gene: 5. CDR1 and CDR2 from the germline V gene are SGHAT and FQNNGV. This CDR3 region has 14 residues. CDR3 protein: CASSSRGPPYEQYF. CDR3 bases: TGTGCCAGCAGCTCGAGGGGGCCCCCCTACGAGCAGTACTTC.

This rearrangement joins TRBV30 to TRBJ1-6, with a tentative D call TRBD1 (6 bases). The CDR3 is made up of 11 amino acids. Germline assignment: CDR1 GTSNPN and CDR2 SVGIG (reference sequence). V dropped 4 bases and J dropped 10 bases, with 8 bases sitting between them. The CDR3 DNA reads TGTGCCTGGACCAGGGGCTCACCCCTCCACTTT. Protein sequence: CAWTRGSPLHF. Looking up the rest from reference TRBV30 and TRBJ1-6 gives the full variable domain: SQTIHQWPATLVQPVGSPLSLECTVEGTSNPNLYWYRQAAGRGLQLLFYSVGIGQISSEVPQNLSASRPQDRQFILSSKKLLLSDSGFYLCAWTRGSPLHFGNGTRLTVT.

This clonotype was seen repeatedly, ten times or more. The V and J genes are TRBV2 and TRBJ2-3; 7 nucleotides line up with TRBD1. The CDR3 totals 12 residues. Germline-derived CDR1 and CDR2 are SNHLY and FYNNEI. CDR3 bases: TGTGCGGGGACAGAGCCCCCAGATACGCAGTATTTT. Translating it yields CAGTEPPDTQYF.

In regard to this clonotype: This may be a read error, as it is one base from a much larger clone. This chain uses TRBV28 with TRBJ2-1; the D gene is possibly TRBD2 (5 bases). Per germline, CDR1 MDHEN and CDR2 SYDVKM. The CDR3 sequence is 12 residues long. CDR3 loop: CTSSEGRNEQFF. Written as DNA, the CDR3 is TGTACCAGCAGTGAGGGTCGGAATGAGCAGTTCTTC.

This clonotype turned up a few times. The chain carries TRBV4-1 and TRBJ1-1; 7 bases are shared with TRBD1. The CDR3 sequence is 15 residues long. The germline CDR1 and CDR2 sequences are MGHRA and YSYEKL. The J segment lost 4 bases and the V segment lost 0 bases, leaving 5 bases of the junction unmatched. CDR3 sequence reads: CASSQDRGASTEAFF. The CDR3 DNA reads TGCGCCAGCAGCCAAGACAGGGGGGCAAGCACTGAAGCTTTCTTT.

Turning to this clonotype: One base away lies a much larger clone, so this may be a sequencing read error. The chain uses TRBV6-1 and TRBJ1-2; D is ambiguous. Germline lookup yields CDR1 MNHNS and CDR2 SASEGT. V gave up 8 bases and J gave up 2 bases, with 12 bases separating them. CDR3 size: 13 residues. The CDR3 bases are TGTGCCAGCGCCATGGGCATAAACTATGGCTACACCTTC. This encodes CASAMGINYGYTF.

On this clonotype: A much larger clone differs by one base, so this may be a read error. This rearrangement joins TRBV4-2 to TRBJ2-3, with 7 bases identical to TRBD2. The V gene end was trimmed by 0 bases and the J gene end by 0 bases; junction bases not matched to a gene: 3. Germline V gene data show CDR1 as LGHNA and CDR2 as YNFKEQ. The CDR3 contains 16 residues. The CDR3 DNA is TGTGCCAGCAGCCAAGAAGCGGGGCTTAGCACAGATACGCAGTATTTT. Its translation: CASSQEAGLSTDTQYF.

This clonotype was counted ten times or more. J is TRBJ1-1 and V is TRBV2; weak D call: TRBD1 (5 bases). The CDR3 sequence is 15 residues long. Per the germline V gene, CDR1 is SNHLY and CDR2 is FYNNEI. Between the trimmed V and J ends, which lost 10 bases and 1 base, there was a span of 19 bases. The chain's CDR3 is CATNRDRQRNTEAFF. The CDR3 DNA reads TGTGCCACCAACCGGGACCGACAACGGAACACTGAAGCTTTCTTT.

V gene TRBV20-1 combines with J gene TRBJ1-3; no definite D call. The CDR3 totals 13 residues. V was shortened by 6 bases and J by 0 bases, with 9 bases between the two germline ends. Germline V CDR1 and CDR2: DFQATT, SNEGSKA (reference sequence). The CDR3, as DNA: TGCAGTGCCCGACTAGCCTCTGGAAACACCATATATTTT. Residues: CSARLASGNTIYF.

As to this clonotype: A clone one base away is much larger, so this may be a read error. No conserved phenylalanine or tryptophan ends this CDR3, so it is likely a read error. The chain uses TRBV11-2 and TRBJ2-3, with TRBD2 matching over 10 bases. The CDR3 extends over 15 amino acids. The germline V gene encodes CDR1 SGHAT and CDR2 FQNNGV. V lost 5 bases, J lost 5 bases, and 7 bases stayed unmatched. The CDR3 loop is CASSLGLAERDTQYS. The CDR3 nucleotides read TGTGCCAGCAGCCTAGGACTAGCGGAGAGAGATACGCAGTATTCT.